This entry features one T cell receptor beta chain sequence. The target antigen is unknown. The entry originates in a study of a mutant IDH1 vaccine in newly diagnosed glioma. Background on the study: Vaccines began 4-6 weeks after radiotherapy alone, or with temozolomide cycles. Those enrolled had earlier been treated with radiotherapy, temozolomide, or both, mostly both.

The sample's time point: week 23, last vaccination. Every vaccination contained 300 ug of the mutant IDH1 20-mer peptide and was paired with topical imiquimod. The protocol was immunoSEQ multiplex PCR, while the TCRdb copy is restricted to in-frame clones and leaves out a portion. The repertoire has 60,000 or so clones, approximately 78% of them found once; the top ten carry roughly 8.8%. The V end was cut by 4 bases, the J end by 4 bases, with 16 bases between. The germline CDR1 and CDR2 sequences are KGHSH and LQKENI. The CDR3 length is 15 residues. V is TRBV18 and J is TRBJ1-1; maybe TRBD1 (6 bases). The sequencing here drew on PBMCs, taken from a glioma patient whose treatment included an IDH1 peptide vaccine. The receptor's source is a woman between 35 and 50 years old with glioma. Some clones in this sample may be carry-over from other donors' samples. In DNA form, the CDR3 reads TGTGCCAGCTCACGAACAGGGATTGACGGCACTGAAGCTTTCTTT. Residues: CASSRTGIDGTEAFF.